Following are 26 T cell receptor beta chains from one sample sequenced in a study of cytomegalovirus exposure and HLA in healthy donors. This PCR relied on a set of 60 Vbeta primers and 13 Jbeta primers. Here immunoSEQ multiplex PCR was the method, and the copy in TCRdb shows in-frame clones only, minus some. Of roughly 99,000 clones in the sample, about 80% were seen once. The sample was PBMCs. The receptors here all came from a man aged 55 to 69 in good health and CMV-seropositive.

The genes are TRBV7-6 and TRBJ2-7; 9 bases map to TRBD1. Germline loops: CDR1 SGHVS, CDR2 FNYEAQ. The V segment lost 2 bases and the J segment 2 bases; nucleotides outside the gene matches: 7. The CDR3 spans 16 residues. CDR3 sequence reads: CASSLFSGQGPYEQYF. CDR3 bases: TGTGCCAGCAGCTTATTCTCGGGACAGGGCCCCTACGAGCAGTACTTC.

CDR3 bases: TGTGCCAGCAGGACAGGGGTCGATACGCAGTATTTT. Encoded protein: CASRTGVDTQYF. The gene calls are TRBV7-9 and TRBJ2-3, with 8 bases that match TRBD1. CDR3 length equals 12 residues. The V gene's germline CDR1 is SEHNR and CDR2 FQNEAQ (reference sequence). J was trimmed by 6 bases and V by 6 bases; bases with no gene match: 2.

This chain links TRBV4-2 with TRBJ2-7, with 7 bases fitting TRBD1. The CDR3 consists of 16 residues. Germline loops: CDR1 LGHNA, CDR2 YNFKEQ. Trimming removed 1 base from V and 2 bases from J; junction bases left unmatched: 8. Here the CDR3 DNA reads TGTGCCAGCAGCCAAGTGCGAACGACAGGGCCCTACGAGCAGTACTTC. Amino acids: CASSQVRTTGPYEQYF.

The chain links TRBV4-2 to TRBJ2-1, with TRBD2 matching 12 bases. The J segment lost 7 bases and the V segment lost 6 bases, leaving 7 bases of the junction unmatched. The CDR3 consists of 15 residues. Germline-derived CDR1 and CDR2 are LGHNA and YNFKEQ. The chain's CDR3 is CASRLLAGGGNEQFF. DNA for the CDR3: TGTGCCAGCAGACTCCTAGCGGGGGGGGGAAATGAGCAGTTCTTC.

This rearrangement joins TRBV6-6 to TRBJ1-4; tentatively, D is TRBD1 (5 bases). The CDR3 totals 14 residues. Trimming pared 0 bases from V and 7 bases from J, leaving 9 bases between. Germline loops: CDR1 MNHNY, CDR2 SVGAGI (reference sequence). CDR3 residues: CASSYSQGSEKLFF. DNA for the CDR3: TGTGCCAGCAGTTACTCGCAGGGTTCTGAAAAACTGTTTTTT.

The chain employs TRBV6-5 and TRBJ1-1, with D unclear. V was clipped by 5 bases and J by 6 bases, with 13 bases between them. Germline V gives CDR1 MNHEY, CDR2 SVGAGI. The CDR3 contains 13 residues. CDR3 DNA sequence: TGTGCCAGCAGTGTGGCAGTCTCCGCTGAAGCTTTCTTT. It translates to CASSVAVSAEAFF.

The chain carries TRBV2 and TRBJ2-1, with 8 bases lining up with TRBD2. CDR1 is SNHLY, CDR2 FYNNEI, per germline. This CDR3 spans 15 amino acids. The V gene end was trimmed by 3 bases and the J gene end by 2 bases; junction bases not matched to a gene: 3. In DNA, the CDR3 is TGTGCCAGCAGTGACGCACTAGCGGCCTACAATGAGCAGTTCTTC. Translated: CASSDALAAYNEQFF.

This chain links TRBV18 with TRBJ2-5; 7 bases map to TRBD1. The J call may be faulty, since TRBJ2-7 better matches the DNA end. Germline CDR1 is KGHSH and CDR2 is LQKENI. The CDR3 runs 15 residues. The CDR3, as DNA: TGTGCCAGCTGCTCCGGACAGGCGGCGCGGGACGAGCAGTACTTC. It specifies CASCSGQAARDEQYF.

V and J are TRBV2 and TRBJ1-5, with D uncertain. Germline CDR1 SNHLY, CDR2 FYNNEI. V was cut by 1 base and J by 1 base, with 5 bases left in between. This CDR3 is 14 amino acids long. This CDR3 is CASSEGRSNQPQHF. The CDR3 region has the DNA TGTGCCAGCAGTGAAGGCAGAAGCAATCAGCCCCAGCATTTT.

The chain combines TRBV28 with TRBJ2-2; D remains ambiguous. CDR3 length: 13 residues. Germline assignment: CDR1 MDHEN and CDR2 SYDVKM. Trimming cost V 3 bases and J 7 bases, with 9 bases left between them. CDR3 DNA sequence: TGTGCCAGCAGTTTGGAGTTTGGCGGGGAGCTGTTTTTT. This gives the protein CASSLEFGGELFF.

The V call is TRBV5-1, the J call TRBJ2-3, with D possibly TRBD1 on 6 matching bases. V lost 4 bases to trimming and J lost 0 bases, with 6 bases between them. This CDR3 region has 13 residues. Germline CDR1 and CDR2: SGHRS and YFSETQ. The CDR3 reads CASSGQSTDTQYF. CDR3 coding DNA: TGCGCCAGCAGCGGACAGAGCACAGATACGCAGTATTTT.

The chain is built from TRBV5-8 and TRBJ2-7, with D tentatively TRBD1 (6 bases). CDR1 is SGHTS and CDR2 is YDEGEE in the germline V gene. Trimming removed 4 bases from V and 6 bases from J, with 14 bases in between. There are 13 residues in the CDR3. The CDR3 bases are TGTGCCAGCAGCGGAAGGGGGTATCTCGAGCAGTACTTC. This codes for CASSGRGYLEQYF. Combining the CDR3 with reference TRBV5-8 and TRBJ2-7 gives the whole variable domain EAGVTQSPTHLIKTRGQQATLRCSPISGHTSVYWYQQALGLGLQFLLWYDEGEERNRGNFPPRFSGRQFPNYSSELNVNALELEDSALYLCASSGRGYLEQYFGPGTRLTVT.

The chain links TRBV10-3 to TRBJ2-7, with 7 bases fitting TRBD2. V lost 2 bases and J lost 6; bases outside the gene matches: 4. CDR3 size: 13 residues. Per the germline V gene, CDR1 is ENHRY and CDR2 is SYGVKD. The CDR3 spells CAISELAEGEQYF. DNA for the CDR3: TGTGCCATCAGTGAGCTAGCGGAGGGCGAGCAGTACTTC.

CDR3 loop: CASSSIQGIGYNEQFF. CDR3 DNA sequence: TGCGCCAGCAGCTCAATTCAGGGAATTGGATACAATGAGCAGTTCTTC. This sequence joins TRBV5-1 and TRBJ2-1; a possible D gene is TRBD1 (5 bases). Trimming removed 3 bases at V and 4 bases at J, with 17 bases between. Germline-derived CDR1 and CDR2 are SGHRS and YFSETQ. This CDR3 contains 16 residues. Drawing the rest from reference TRBV5-1 and TRBJ2-1, the complete variable domain is KAGVTQTPRYLIKTRGQQVTLSCSPISGHRSVSWYQQTPGQGLQFLFEYFSETQRNKGNFPGRFSGRQFSNSRSEMNVSTLELGDSALYLCASSSIQGIGYNEQFFGPGTRLTVL.

This sequence joins TRBV6-6 and TRBJ1-3; D is unresolved. Trimming left V 0 bases short and J 4 bases short, with 7 bases between. The CDR3 sequence is 14 residues long. Germline lookup yields CDR1 MNHNY and CDR2 SVGAGI (reference sequence). The CDR3 DNA reads TGTGCCAGCAGTTACTCGCGACTAGGAAACACCATATATTTT. Encoded protein: CASSYSRLGNTIYF.

This chain uses TRBV30 with TRBJ2-5; TRBD2 agrees at 7 bases. The CDR3 loop spans 18 amino acids. Germline V lookup: CDR1 GTSNPN, CDR2 SVGIG (reference sequence). V dropped 0 bases and J dropped 3; count of bases not matched to a gene: 16. This CDR3 is CAWSVPGRGVPEEETQYF. CDR3 bases: TGTGCCTGGAGTGTACCGGGTCGGGGGGTACCCGAGGAAGAGACCCAGTACTTC.

The rearrangement links TRBV7-9 to TRBJ2-7, with TRBD2 as a possible D gene (6 bases). The CDR3 is 15 amino acids. Trimming removed 5 bases from V and 2 bases from J, with 16 bases in between. CDR1 is SEHNR and CDR2 is FQNEAQ in the germline V gene (reference sequence). In DNA, the CDR3 is TGTGCCAGCAGCGACAGCCGCGGGACTCCCTACGAGCAGTACTTC. Residues: CASSDSRGTPYEQYF.

The genes are TRBV6-1 and TRBJ2-1; 11 bases line up with TRBD1. The V gene end was trimmed by 7 bases and the J gene end by 3 bases; junction bases not matched to a gene: 5. The CDR3 totals 15 residues. Per germline, CDR1 MNHNS and CDR2 SASEGT. The DNA for the CDR3 is TGTGCCAGCAATTCCGGGACAGGGGGCTACAATGAGCAGTTCTTC. Its protein is CASNSGTGGYNEQFF.

CDR3 residues: CASSPGQSDSEQYF. CDR3 bases: TGTGCCAGCAGTCCGGGACAATCAGATAGCGAGCAGTACTTC. J is TRBJ2-5 and V is TRBV5-6, with D possibly being TRBD1 (6 bases). The J call may be in error: the DNA end matches TRBJ2-7 better. This CDR3 has 14 residues. CDR1 and CDR2 from the germline V gene are SGHDT and YYEEEE.

The genes are TRBV5-1 and TRBJ2-7; 9 bases are shared with TRBD1. Germline V gene lookup returns CDR1 SGHRS and CDR2 YFSETQ. This CDR3 has 13 amino acids. The V gene end was trimmed by 4 bases and the J gene end by 9 bases; junction bases not matched to a gene: 8. CDR3 in DNA: TGCGCCAGCAGCCTGGCCCGGGACAGGGCGCAGTACTTC. It codes for CASSLARDRAQYF.

The chain couples TRBV28 to TRBJ1-3; weak D call: TRBD1 (6 bases). Deletions cut 5 bases from V and 5 bases from J, with 10 bases between. There are 13 residues in the CDR3. The germline V gene has CDR1 MDHEN and CDR2 SYDVKM. In nucleotides, the CDR3 is TGTGCCAGCAGTCCCGACAGGAGAAACACCATATATTTT. It translates to CASSPDRRNTIYF.

V gene TRBV10-1 combines with J gene TRBJ1-2, with TRBD1 matching 8 bases. This CDR3 region has 14 residues. Germline-derived CDR1 and CDR2 are WNHNN and SYGVQD (reference sequence). Germline trimming cut 10 bases from V and 4 bases from J; bases unmatched to any gene: 11. For the CDR3, the DNA is TGCGCCACTCCGGACAGGGTAAATGGCTATGGCTACACCTTC. Protein sequence: CATPDRVNGYGYTF.

V gene TRBV30 combines with J gene TRBJ1-6, with 7 nucleotides matching TRBD1. V gave up 1 base and J gave up 7 bases; unmatched junction bases: 7. The CDR3 extends over 15 amino acids. Germline loops: CDR1 GTSNPN, CDR2 SVGIG (reference sequence). The CDR3 DNA sequence: TGTGCCTGGAGTGCCCCGGACAGGAGGAATTCACCCCTCCACTTT. Protein: CAWSAPDRRNSPLHF.

This chain connects TRBV15 to TRBJ1-1; TRBD1 aligns across 9 bases. This CDR3 contains 15 residues. The junction had 3 bases not matched to a gene; V was cut back by 0 bases and J by 4 bases. The germline V gene encodes CDR1 LNHNV and CDR2 YYDKDF (reference sequence). This chain's CDR3 is CATSRETGGLTEAFF. The DNA of the CDR3 is TGTGCCACCAGCAGAGAGACAGGGGGGCTCACTGAAGCTTTCTTT.

V and J are TRBV30 and TRBJ1-5; tentative D call: TRBD1 (5 bases). Germline assignment: CDR1 GTSNPN and CDR2 SVGIG (reference sequence). Trimming took off 0 bases at V and 4 bases at J, with 7 bases between the two ends. This CDR3 is 13 amino acids long. The CDR3, as DNA: TGTGCCTGGAGTGTAGCAGGGAATCAGCCCCAGCATTTT. It specifies CAWSVAGNQPQHF.

This chain uses TRBV6-4 with TRBJ1-1; D is perhaps TRBD1 (5 bases). V was trimmed by 3 bases and J by 0 bases, leaving 8 bases between them. Germline V CDR1 and CDR2: MRHNA, SNTAGT. There are 14 residues in the CDR3. This chain's CDR3 is CASSEFRVNTEAFF. DNA for the CDR3: TGTGCCAGCAGTGAATTCAGGGTGAACACTGAAGCTTTCTTT.